This TCR beta chain was captured in a study of T cell responses to AZD1222 COVID-19 vaccine. Notes on the study in general: After the peak T cell response, and only then, were repertoires sampled. It should be noted that donors were predominantly white British and more often female, and clonal diversity was possibly underestimated. At baseline, just a handful of AZD1222 recipients tested seropositive. Once two AZD1222 doses were given, Spike-specific TCR breadth and depth went up.

Germline CDR1 and CDR2: LNHDA and SQIVND (reference sequence). The CDR3 has 13 residues. V lost 5 bases and J 3 bases, leaving 11 bases between the germline ends. The table came from immunoSEQ multiplex PCR; TCRdb's copy has only in-frame clones and leaves some out. This table has more than 95,000 clones, around 89% appearing once. Remarks on this clone: The antigen is not known.

V gene TRBV19 combines with J gene TRBJ2-7, with no clear D. This receptor was taken from an adult in good health. Specimen: peripheral blood, collected on day 0 of AZD1222 vaccination. The CDR3, as DNA: TGTGCCAGTAGTGCGGCCTCAGACTACGAGCAGTACTTC. It yields the protein CASSAASDYEQYF.